This TCR beta chain is from a study of response to subunit inactivated influenza vaccine (dated by TCRdb to the late 2010s). General notes on the study: The study used deep quantitative T cell receptor repertoire profiling to track responses to a trivalent subunit inactivated influenza vaccine.

This clonotype turned up a few times. Its antigen is currently not known. No much larger clone exists at a distance of one base, and base qualities are not known. The CDR3 covers 14 residues, taking in both the cysteine and the phenylalanine. CDR3 DNA only is kept here, 42 bases in frame from base 1. Deletion took 1 base off V and 0 bases off J, with a span of 8 bases between the germline ends. For CDR1 and CDR2, the germline V gene lists SQVTM and ANQGSEA. The library was built by means of RT-PCR. The data were produced on an Illumina HiSeq 2500. Clones were called with MiXCR by TCRdb after fastp trimmed the public reads at Q25, and only in-frame beta chains were retained. Each entry merges the rows of one CDR3 protein and shows their most common DNA and genes. The sample table records about 540,000 distinct CDR3 sequences; 14% of these occur just once. Of the sample, approximately 12% falls within the top ten clones.

What the authors observed across the whole study: It was suggested by the authors that each seasonal influenza vaccination may recruit only a limited number of new T cells.

The TCR comes from a man aged 50 or older who received an inactivated influenza vaccine. Donor details come from another sample of the same person, matched by shared clones. This receptor chain uses TRBV29-1 and TRBJ2-3, with the D segment identity uncertain. This sample comprised PBMCs from blood, obtained roughly 12 days after vaccination. CDR3 region: CSVEVARSTDTQYF. In nucleotide form, the sequence is TGCAGCGTTGAAGTCGCTAGGAGCACAGATACGCAGTATTTT.